What follows describes a single T cell receptor beta chain. The antigen is undetermined. A much larger clonotype is one base distant, so this may be a read error. TCR beta CDR3 regions were amplified from RNA transcripts. The workflow started with a first-round RT-PCR run with HTBI primers and then moved on to a second-round multiplex PCR. Via MiXCR, TCRdb re-called the multiplex PCR reads, giving one row per CDR3 protein. The sample includes about 740,000 distinct CDR3 sequences, around 40% of them seen just once. The CDR3 loop spans 16 amino acids. Germline CDR1 is LNHDA and CDR2 is SQIVND (reference sequence). Trimming cost V 9 bases and J 7 bases; bases outside gene matches: 18. The entry originates in a study of Graves' ophthalmopathy and Graves' hyperthyroidism. Someone took the PBMCs out of 10 ml of fresh peripheral blood. Study conclusions and caveats: Most expanded thyroid clonotypes above 0.001 frequency also appeared in blood. The 13-signature model separated ophthalmopathy from stable hyperthyroidism at approximately 89% sensitivity and approximately 81% specificity.

The source is an adult man with Graves' ophthalmopathy. Sequencing input: peripheral blood. The rearrangement joins TRBV19 to TRBJ2-5; 9 nucleotides align to TRBD1. CDR3 bases: TGTGCCAGCAGCCCAGCCGGGACAGGGAGTGGAGGGACCCAGTACTTC. Translating gives CASSPAGTGSGGTQYF.